Listed here are 9 T cell receptor beta chains from one sample, sequenced in a study of glioma-infiltrating T cells after dendritic cell vaccination. Sequencing used immunoSEQ multiplex PCR; TCRdb keeps in-frame clones, though not all of them. Of about 32,000 clones in the sample, 90% were seen once. This material consisted of blood, taken before dendritic cell vaccination. These TCRs come from a human donor with glioblastoma.

This clone was seen once. The genes are TRBV27 and TRBJ2-1, with D uncertain. Germline lookup yields CDR1 MNHEY and CDR2 SMNVEV (reference sequence). This CDR3 has 15 amino acids. With 6 bases removed from V and 0 bases from J, the gap between germline ends came to 12 bases. As DNA, the CDR3 is TGTGCCAGCAGCCGACACGAGAGCTCCTACAATGAGCAGTTCTTC. Its translation: CASSRHESSYNEQFF.

Comments on this clone: At one boundary the junction diverges from the germline segment, which might be a read error. The V and J genes are TRBV7-8 and TRBJ1-2; D remains unclear. The length of the CDR3 is 16 residues. Germline V gene data show CDR1 as SGHVS and CDR2 as FQNEAQ. The CDR3 nucleotides read TGTGCCAGCAGTTTAGCGAGGGCGGCTTTGATGGGTGGCTACACCTTC. Amino acids: CASSLARAALMGGYTF. Based on the CDR3 plus reference TRBV7-8 and TRBJ1-2, the full variable domain is GAGVSQSPRYKVAKRGQDVALRCDPISGHVSLFWYQQALGQGPEFLTYFQNEAQLDKSGLPSDRFFAERPEGSVSTLKIQRTQQEDSAVYLCASSLARAALMGGYTFGSGTRLTVV.

In its sample, this clone was seen once. J is TRBJ2-7 and V is TRBV5-5; 9 bases line up with TRBD2. Germline trimming cut 5 bases from V and 2 bases from J; bases unmatched to any gene: 14. The CDR3 spans 17 residues. Germline-derived CDR1 and CDR2 are SGHKS and YYEKEE (reference sequence). The CDR3 DNA sequence: TGTGCCAGCAGGACGAGGTGGCGGGGGGGCAATACCTACGAGCAGTACTTC. Translation: CASRTRWRGGNTYEQYF.

The V and J genes are TRBV18 and TRBJ2-3; D unresolved. CDR1 KGHSH and CDR2 LQKENI come from the germline V gene. The ends were cut back, 1 base at V and 1 base at J, with 6 bases in the middle. The CDR3 loop spans 14 amino acids. CDR3 amino acids: CASSPRARTDTQYF. The CDR3 DNA sequence: TGTGCCAGCTCACCACGGGCCCGCACAGATACGCAGTATTTT.

V usage is TRBV2 and J usage is TRBJ2-5, with 8 bases matching TRBD1. The J call may be faulty, since TRBJ2-7 better matches the DNA end. Per the germline V gene, CDR1 is SNHLY and CDR2 is FYNNEI. The CDR3 loop spans 14 amino acids. Written as DNA, the CDR3 is TGTGCCAGCAGCTGGGGACAGGTCTCCTACGAGCAGTACTTC. It yields the protein CASSWGQVSYEQYF.

The J gene is TRBJ2-4, the V gene TRBV6-5; D remains unclear. The CDR3 runs to 11 residues. The ends were cut back, 7 bases at V and 6 bases at J, with 7 bases in the middle. CDR1 and CDR2 from the germline V gene are MNHEY and SVGAGI. As DNA, the CDR3 is TGTGCCAGCACCCAGTTAAACATTCAGTACTTC. Encoded protein: CASTQLNIQYF.

This chain joins TRBV7-7 and TRBJ2-5, with 10 bases lining up with TRBD1. This CDR3 is built from 13 residues. The germline V gene encodes CDR1 SSHAT and CDR2 FNYEAQ (reference sequence). J lost 5 bases, V lost 4 bases, and 1 base had no gene match. As DNA, the CDR3 is TGTGCCAGCAGCTCGGACAGGGGGGAGACCCAGTACTTC. Translating gives CASSSDRGETQYF.

This chain links TRBV19 with TRBJ1-4, with 9 positions matching TRBD1. V shed 8 bases and J 6 bases; nucleotides not matched to a gene: 7. Germline V gene sequence: CDR1 LNHDA, CDR2 SQIVND (reference sequence). The CDR3 loop spans 14 amino acids. The CDR3 sequence: CASRNRGRDEKLFF. The CDR3 nucleotides are TGTGCCAGTCGAAACAGGGGGCGTGATGAAAAACTGTTTTTT.

This clone occurred once. V and J are TRBV21-1 and TRBJ2-3; the table's D call TRBD2 went unverified against the DNA. TRBV21-1 counts as a pseudogene. The CDR3 length is 15 residues. The CDR3 region is CASSKGRRSTDTQYF. The CDR3 DNA sequence: TGTGCCAGCAGCAAAGGAAGGAGAAGCACAGATACGCAGTATTTT.